The T cell receptor beta chain described here comes from a study of human T cells and chemical hapten exposure (dated by TCRdb to the early 2020s). Regarding the research as a whole: For sensitization, 2% DPC in acetone was applied to an approximately 2 cm by approximately 2 cm area of upper inner arm skin. Patients additionally received weekly therapeutic DPC doses to the scalp throughout the roughly 25-week study period. Patch testing was done on the upper back using Finn chambers containing 0.01% DPC, and results were scored after 6 days according to International Contact Dermatitis Research Group standards. Most of the patients in the cohort were female, and the cohort covered alopecia areata with under or over 50% scalp involvement, alopecia totalis and alopecia universalis. Libraries were pooled for sequencing, and variation in per-sample TCR yields was attributed mainly to small differences in library volumes within the pool. The study tracked peripheral blood TCR repertoire changes in vivo during primary and secondary sensitization to the hapten diphenylcyclopropenone (DPC) in alopecia patients. Patient blood was sampled pre-sensitization (week 0) and at 2, 6 and about 24 weeks after DPC sensitization. Under 30 alopecia patients gave blood for TCR sequencing at one to four time points (pre-sensitization, 2, 6 and 24 weeks). Overall study outcomes, separate from this receptor: Patch test score correlated positively with the number of PT1 expanded TCRs, reaching significance at thresholds 8, 16 and 32 but not at 4. Compared with pre-sensitization or healthy control sets, expanded TCRs formed significantly more large CDR3 similarity clusters, which is consistent with antigen-driven responses. The number of TCRs above 1 in 1000 frequency did not change with DPC sensitization; there was no evidence of global repertoire structure alterations. Repeated subsampling changed both the strength of the expansion versus patch-test correlation and the threshold at which the correlation became significant. Because every patient had alopecia, a presumed autoimmune disease, the patients' immune response might differ from that of healthy individuals.

What the time point label conveys for this sample: patch test 2, 6 weeks after DPC sensitization. This sample's treatment or condition label indicates: therapeutic diphenylcyclopropenone sensitization with weekly scalp DPC. At each patch-test visit, blood was drawn before the patch test was applied. To be eligible, patients had to be aged 18 to 70, diagnosed with alopecia and judged suitable for DPC therapy, while pregnant patients were excluded. Unfractionated whole blood was collected in Tempus Blood RNA tubes, and total RNA was extracted from that blood. The germline ends are 6 bases apart after V is trimmed by 3 bases and J by 1 base. The germline V gene gives CDR1 as MRHNA and CDR2 as SNTAGT. The CDR3 contains 13 residues, cysteine and phenylalanine counted. The CDR3 DNA has 39 bases and is translated from base 1. Concerning this clonotype itself: Its antigen remains unidentified. Nothing much larger sits one base from this clone, and base qualities are not available.

Library generation was performed with RACE. Sequencing took place on a NextSeq 500. During library preparation, unique molecular identifiers were attached to individual cDNA molecules so that TCRs could be counted quantitatively and reproducibly. For every blood RNA sample, sequencing covered both the TCR alpha and TCR beta chains. The paper's processing steps were these. The median number of TCRs per sample was approximately 98,000, ranging from about 23,224 to 750,000. The Decombinator software suite was used to annotate V, J and CDR3 in the TCR reads. For the PS versus PT1 abundance plots, all samples were subsampled to the same number of TCRs (28,000). TCRs were defined as expanded if absent before sensitization and observed at least eight times at the 2-week time point. TCRdb ran its own pipeline on the public reads, namely fastp trimming at Q25 and MiXCR clone calling, and kept in-frame beta chains. Every CDR3 protein is listed once, alongside the most common genes and DNA of its rows. The V and J calls and clone size are TCRdb's, not the authors'. This sample is represented by about 400,000 distinct CDR3 sequences; about 6% of them were singletons. The ten largest clones capture around 5.8% of the sample.

The sequence was collected from a woman under 30 with alopecia areata. Some clones in this sample may be carry-over from other donors' samples. The rearrangement joined TRBV6-4 to TRBJ1-1, with no confident D gene call. This specimen consisted of whole blood, obtained in connection with sensitization to the hapten diphenylcyclopropenone (DPC). CDR3 loop: CASSESANTEAFF. The DNA reads as follows: TGTGCCAGCAGTGAGTCTGCGAACACTGAAGCTTTCTTT.